This T cell receptor (beta chain) was identified in a study of OX40 agonist ivuxolimab in advanced cancers. After removal of 3 bases from V and 2 bases from J, the junction contained 4 bases not matched to a gene. CDR3 length: 18 residues. CDR1 is SNHLY, CDR2 FYNNEI, per germline. Clones were read by immunoSEQ multiplex PCR, and TCRdb kept only the in-frame ones, dropping some. In the table there are 40,000 to 50,000 clones, 75% to 95% of which are singletons. Autoimmune disease history or systemic immunosuppression was exclusionary. This TCR derives from an adult with an advanced solid tumor such as melanoma, head and neck, liver or kidney cancer. Sequenced here: CD4+ or CD8+ T cells sorted from blood, sampled in a trial of the OX40 agonist ivuxolimab. The chain carries TRBV2 and TRBJ2-1; 16 nucleotides align to TRBD2. CDR3: CASSEGTSGGATYNEQFF. The CDR3 nucleotides read TGTGCCAGCAGTGAGGGGACTAGCGGGGGGGCTACCTACAATGAGCAGTTCTTC.